Below, 13 T cell receptor beta chains from the same sample are listed, as sequenced in a study of immune evolution from preneoplasia to lung adenocarcinoma. Clones were sequenced by immunoSEQ multiplex PCR, and TCRdb holds only the in-frame ones, with some missing. This sample has just over 6,000 clones, with roughly 85% found just once. Sequencing was carried out using FFPE minimally invasive lung adenocarcinoma tissue. The receptor set was obtained from a person aged 50-75 years with lung adenocarcinoma.

The V call is TRBV11-2, the J call TRBJ1-6; no clear D. Per the germline V gene, CDR1 is SGHAT and CDR2 is FQNNGV. V was shortened by 0 bases and J by 7 bases, with 4 bases between the two germline ends. CDR3 length: 13 amino acids. The CDR3 is CASSLEPNSPLHF. The CDR3 region has the DNA TGTGCCAGCAGCTTAGAGCCCAATTCACCCCTCCACTTT.

The V gene is TRBV5-6, the J gene TRBJ2-5; D not resolved. This CDR3 contains 15 residues. The V gene lost 4 bases and the J gene lost 4 bases, with 17 bases spanning the gap. Germline V gives CDR1 SGHDT, CDR2 YYEEEE. CDR3 in amino acids: CASSLKGKTGETQYF. CDR3 in DNA: TGTGCCAGCAGCCTTAAAGGGAAGACCGGAGAGACCCAGTACTTC.

The chain combines TRBV7-9 with TRBJ2-7, with D tentatively TRBD1 (6 bases). CDR1 is SEHNR and CDR2 is FQNEAQ in the germline V gene (reference sequence). The V gene lost 1 base and the J gene lost 2 bases, with 9 bases spanning the gap. This CDR3 comprises 14 residues. The CDR3 region has the DNA TGTGCCAGCAGCTTAGTCGGGACACCCTACGAGCAGTACTTC. This codes for CASSLVGTPYEQYF.

The V call is TRBV5-6, the J call TRBJ1-6; a weak D match, TRBD1 (5 bases). Trimming left V 0 bases short and J 5 bases short, with 9 bases between. Germline V CDR1 and CDR2: SGHDT, YYEEEE. The CDR3 runs 15 residues. CDR3 nucleotide sequence: TGTGCCAGCAGCTTGGGGGGGTATGATAATTCACCCCTCCACTTT. Protein product: CASSLGGYDNSPLHF.

The chain joins TRBV27 to TRBJ2-1; TRBD2 matches 7 bases. There are 14 residues in the CDR3. J was trimmed by 2 bases and V by 2 bases; bases with no gene match: 0. The germline V gene has CDR1 MNHEY and CDR2 SMNVEV (reference sequence). The CDR3: CASSLRGAYNEQFF. The CDR3 nucleotides read TGTGCCAGCAGTTTACGGGGGGCCTACAATGAGCAGTTCTTC.

This chain joins TRBV4-1 and TRBJ2-7; weak D call: TRBD2 (5 bases). V lost 4 bases and J 4 bases, leaving 11 bases between the germline ends. Germline loops: CDR1 MGHRA, CDR2 YSYEKL. The CDR3 contains 13 residues. The CDR3 DNA sequence: TGCGCCAGCAGCCGAGGGCCGGGGTACGAGCAGTACTTC. Its translation is CASSRGPGYEQYF.

The gene calls are TRBV29-1 and TRBJ1-2, with D maybe TRBD1 (6 bases). The V gene lost 5 bases and the J gene lost 7 bases, with 14 bases spanning the gap. CDR1 is SQVTM, CDR2 ANQGSEA, per germline. The CDR3 spans 12 residues. The DNA of the CDR3 is TGCAGCGTTTCAGAGGACAGTTCTGGCTACACCTTC. Amino acids: CSVSEDSSGYTF. Filled out from reference TRBV29-1 and TRBJ1-2, the complete variable domain reads SAVISQKPSRDICQRGTSLTIQCQVDSQVTMMFWYRQQPGQSLTLIATANQGSEATYESGFVIDKFPISRPNLTFSTLTVSNMSPEDSSIYLCSVSEDSSGYTFGSGTRLTVV.

The chain joins TRBV15 to TRBJ2-1, with 10 bases fitting TRBD2. The V gene's germline CDR1 is LNHNV and CDR2 YYDKDF (reference sequence). The CDR3 is made up of 17 amino acids. With V trimmed by 5 bases and J by 10 bases, 17 bases remained unmatched. The CDR3 loop is CATSPRARSGGALEQFF. DNA for the CDR3: TGTGCCACCAGCCCTAGGGCAAGGAGCGGGGGGGCCCTAGAGCAGTTCTTC.

The chain carries TRBV5-6 and TRBJ2-3; D not resolved. V was pared by 1 base and J by 0 bases, with 6 bases between. CDR1 and CDR2 from the germline V gene are SGHDT and YYEEEE. This CDR3 is built from 14 residues. Here the CDR3 DNA reads TGTGCCAGCAGCTTGCCGGAGAGCACAGATACGCAGTATTTT. Encoded protein: CASSLPESTDTQYF.

This clone was picked up one time. The chain has TRBV10-1 and TRBJ2-1, with D hard to call. The CDR3 covers 12 residues. The germline gives CDR1 WNHNN, CDR2 SYGVQD (reference sequence). With 5 bases removed from V and 6 bases from J, the gap between germline ends came to 8 bases. CDR3 loop: CASSPGSNEQFF. CDR3 bases: TGCGCCAGCAGTCCCGGTAGCAATGAGCAGTTCTTC.

This chain links TRBV27 with TRBJ1-4; no definite D call. Per germline, CDR1 MNHEY and CDR2 SMNVEV (reference sequence). V lost 5 bases to trimming and J lost 0 bases, with 7 bases between them. This CDR3 spans 14 amino acids. CDR3 residues: CASSLLATNEKLFF. In DNA form, the CDR3 reads TGTGCCAGCAGTCTCCTTGCAACTAATGAAAAACTGTTTTTT.

The sample holds one count of this clone. The chain employs TRBV7-9 and TRBJ2-3; D may be TRBD1 (6 bases). V lost 1 base and J lost 5, with 10 bases in between. The CDR3 is made up of 14 amino acids. CDR1 and CDR2 (germline): SEHNR, FQNEAQ (reference sequence). The CDR3 nucleotides are TGTGCCAGCAGCTTAGACACAGGGTTAGATACGCAGTATTTT. Amino acid sequence: CASSLDTGLDTQYF.

This chain uses TRBV5-1 with TRBJ1-5; 10 positions agree with TRBD1. V shed 4 bases, J shed 0 bases, and the junction held 7 bases outside the gene matches. Germline assignment: CDR1 SGHRS and CDR2 YFSETQ. This CDR3 comprises 17 residues. The CDR3 loop is CASSPGQGDYSNQPQHF. In DNA form, the CDR3 reads TGCGCCAGCAGCCCCGGACAGGGGGACTATAGCAATCAGCCCCAGCATTTT.